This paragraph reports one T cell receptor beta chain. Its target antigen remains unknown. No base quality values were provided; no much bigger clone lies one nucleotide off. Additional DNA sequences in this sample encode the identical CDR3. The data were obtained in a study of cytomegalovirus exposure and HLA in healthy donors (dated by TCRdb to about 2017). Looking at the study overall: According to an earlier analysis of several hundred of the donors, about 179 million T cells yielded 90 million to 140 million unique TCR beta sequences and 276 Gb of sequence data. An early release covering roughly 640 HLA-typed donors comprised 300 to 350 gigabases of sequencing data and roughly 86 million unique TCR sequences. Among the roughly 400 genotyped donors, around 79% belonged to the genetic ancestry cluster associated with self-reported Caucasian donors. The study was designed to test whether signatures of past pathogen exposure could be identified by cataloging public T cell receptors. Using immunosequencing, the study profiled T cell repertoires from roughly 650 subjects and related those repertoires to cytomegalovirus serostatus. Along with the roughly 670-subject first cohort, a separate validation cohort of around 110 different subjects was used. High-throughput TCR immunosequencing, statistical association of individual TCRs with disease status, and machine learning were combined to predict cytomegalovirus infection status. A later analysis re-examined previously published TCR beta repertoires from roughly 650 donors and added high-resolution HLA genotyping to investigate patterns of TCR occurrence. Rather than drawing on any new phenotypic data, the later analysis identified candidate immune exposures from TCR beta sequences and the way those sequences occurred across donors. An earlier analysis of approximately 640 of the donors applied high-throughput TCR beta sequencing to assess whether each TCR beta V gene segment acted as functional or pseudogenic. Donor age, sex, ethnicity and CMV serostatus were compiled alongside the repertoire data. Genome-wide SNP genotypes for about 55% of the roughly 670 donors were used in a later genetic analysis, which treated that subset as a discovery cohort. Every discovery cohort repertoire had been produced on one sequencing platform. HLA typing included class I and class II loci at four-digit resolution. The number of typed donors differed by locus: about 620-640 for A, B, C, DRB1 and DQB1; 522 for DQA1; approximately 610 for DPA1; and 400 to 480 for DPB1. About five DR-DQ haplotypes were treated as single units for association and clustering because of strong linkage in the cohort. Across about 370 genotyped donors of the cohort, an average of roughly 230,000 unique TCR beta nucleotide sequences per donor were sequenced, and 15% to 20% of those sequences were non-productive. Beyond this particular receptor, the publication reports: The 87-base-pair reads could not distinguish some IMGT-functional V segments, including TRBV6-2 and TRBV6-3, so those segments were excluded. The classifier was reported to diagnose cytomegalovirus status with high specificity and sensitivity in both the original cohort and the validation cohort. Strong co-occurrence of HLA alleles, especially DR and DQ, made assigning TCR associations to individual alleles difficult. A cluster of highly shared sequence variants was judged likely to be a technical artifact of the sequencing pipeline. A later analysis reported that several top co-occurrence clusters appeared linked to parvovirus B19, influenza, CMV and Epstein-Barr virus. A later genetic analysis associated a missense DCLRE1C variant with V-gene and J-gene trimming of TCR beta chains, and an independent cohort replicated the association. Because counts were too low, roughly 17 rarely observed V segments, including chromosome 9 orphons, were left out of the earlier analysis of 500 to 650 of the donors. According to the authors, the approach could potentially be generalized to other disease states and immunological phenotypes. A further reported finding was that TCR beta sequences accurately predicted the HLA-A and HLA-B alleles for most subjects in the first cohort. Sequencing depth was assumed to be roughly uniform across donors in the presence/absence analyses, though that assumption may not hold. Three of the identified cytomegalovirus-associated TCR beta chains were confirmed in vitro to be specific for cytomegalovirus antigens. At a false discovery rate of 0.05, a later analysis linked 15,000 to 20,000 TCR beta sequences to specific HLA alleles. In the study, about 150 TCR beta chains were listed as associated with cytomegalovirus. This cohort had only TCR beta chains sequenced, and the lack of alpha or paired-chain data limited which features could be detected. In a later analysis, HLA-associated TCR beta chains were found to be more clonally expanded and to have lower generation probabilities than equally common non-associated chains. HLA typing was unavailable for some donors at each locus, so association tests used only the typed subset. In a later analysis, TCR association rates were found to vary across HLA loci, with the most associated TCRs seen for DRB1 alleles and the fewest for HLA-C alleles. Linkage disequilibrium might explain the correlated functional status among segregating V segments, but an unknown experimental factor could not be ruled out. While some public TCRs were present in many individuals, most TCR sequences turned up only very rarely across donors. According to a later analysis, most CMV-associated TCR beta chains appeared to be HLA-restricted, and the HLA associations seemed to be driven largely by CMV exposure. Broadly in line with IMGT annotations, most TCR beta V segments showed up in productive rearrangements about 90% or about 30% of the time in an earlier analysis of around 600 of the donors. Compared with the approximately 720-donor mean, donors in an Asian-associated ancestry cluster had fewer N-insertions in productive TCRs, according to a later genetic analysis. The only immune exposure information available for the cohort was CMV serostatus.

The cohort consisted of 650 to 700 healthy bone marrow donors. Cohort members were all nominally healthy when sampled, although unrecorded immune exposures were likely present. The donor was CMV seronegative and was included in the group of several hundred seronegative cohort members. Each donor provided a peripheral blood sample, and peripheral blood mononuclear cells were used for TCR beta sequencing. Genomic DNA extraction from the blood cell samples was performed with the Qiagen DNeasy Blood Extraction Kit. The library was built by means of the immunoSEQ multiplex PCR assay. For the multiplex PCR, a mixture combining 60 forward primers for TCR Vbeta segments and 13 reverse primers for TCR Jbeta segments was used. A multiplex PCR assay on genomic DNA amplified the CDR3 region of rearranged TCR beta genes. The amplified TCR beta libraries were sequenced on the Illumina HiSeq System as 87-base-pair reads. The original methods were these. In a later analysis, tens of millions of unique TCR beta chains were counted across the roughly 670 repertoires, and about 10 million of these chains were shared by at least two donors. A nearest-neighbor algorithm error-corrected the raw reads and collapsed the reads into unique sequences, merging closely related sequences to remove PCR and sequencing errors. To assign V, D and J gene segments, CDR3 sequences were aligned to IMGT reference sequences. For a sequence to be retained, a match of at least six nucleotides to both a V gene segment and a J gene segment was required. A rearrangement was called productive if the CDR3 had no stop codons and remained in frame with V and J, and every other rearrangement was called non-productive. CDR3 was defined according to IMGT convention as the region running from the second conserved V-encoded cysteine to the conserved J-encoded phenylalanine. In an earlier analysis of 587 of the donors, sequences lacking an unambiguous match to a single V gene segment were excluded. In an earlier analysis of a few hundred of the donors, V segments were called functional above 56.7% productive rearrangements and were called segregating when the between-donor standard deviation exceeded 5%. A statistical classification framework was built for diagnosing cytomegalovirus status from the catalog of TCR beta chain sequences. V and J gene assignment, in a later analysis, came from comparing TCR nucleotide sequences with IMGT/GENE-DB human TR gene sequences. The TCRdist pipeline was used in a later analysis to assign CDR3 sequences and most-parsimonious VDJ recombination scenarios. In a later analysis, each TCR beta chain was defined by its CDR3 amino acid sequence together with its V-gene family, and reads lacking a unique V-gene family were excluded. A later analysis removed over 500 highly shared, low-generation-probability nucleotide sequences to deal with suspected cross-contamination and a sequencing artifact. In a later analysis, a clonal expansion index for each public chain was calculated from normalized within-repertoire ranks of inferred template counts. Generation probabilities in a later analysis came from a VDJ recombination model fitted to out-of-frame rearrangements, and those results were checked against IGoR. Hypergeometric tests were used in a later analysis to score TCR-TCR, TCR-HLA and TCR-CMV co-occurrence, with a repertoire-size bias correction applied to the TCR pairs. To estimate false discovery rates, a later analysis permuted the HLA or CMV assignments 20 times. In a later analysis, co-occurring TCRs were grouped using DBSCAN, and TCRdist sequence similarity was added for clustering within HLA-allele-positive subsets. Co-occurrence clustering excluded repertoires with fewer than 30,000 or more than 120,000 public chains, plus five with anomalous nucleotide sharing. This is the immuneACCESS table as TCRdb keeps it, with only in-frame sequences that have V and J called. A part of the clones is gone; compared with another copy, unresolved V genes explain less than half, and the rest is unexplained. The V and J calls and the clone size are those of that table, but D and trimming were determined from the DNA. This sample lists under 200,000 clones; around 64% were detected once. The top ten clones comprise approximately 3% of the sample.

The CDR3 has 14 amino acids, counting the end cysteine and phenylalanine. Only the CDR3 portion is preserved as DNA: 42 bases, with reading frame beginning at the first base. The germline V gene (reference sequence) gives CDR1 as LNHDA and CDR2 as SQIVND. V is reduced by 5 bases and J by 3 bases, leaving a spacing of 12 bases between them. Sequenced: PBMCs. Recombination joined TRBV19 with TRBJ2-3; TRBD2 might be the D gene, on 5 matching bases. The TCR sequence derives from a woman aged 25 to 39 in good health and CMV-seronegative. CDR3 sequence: CASSPGGGTDTQYF. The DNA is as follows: TGTGCCAGTAGTCCCGGTGGAGGAACAGATACGCAGTATTTT.